The 17 T cell receptor beta chains below were found in one sample sequenced in a study of control samples from healthy donors and cancer patients. Sequenced by immunoSEQ multiplex PCR; TCRdb stores in-frame clones only, minus some. The sample lists 130,000 to 150,000 clones, 75% to 95% occurring once. Sequencing was performed on blood. All receptors derive from a young man in good health.

In the case of this clone: Relative to the germline gene, one junction end is altered; a read error may explain this. The V gene is TRBV11-2, the J gene TRBJ1-2, with a possible D match to TRBD1 (5 bases). This CDR3 is built from 14 residues. Germline V gives CDR1 SGHAT, CDR2 FQNNGV. Here the CDR3 DNA reads TGTGTCAGCAGCTCGAAACCTGGGGGCTATGGCTACACCTTC. It yields the protein CVSSSKPGGYGYTF.

The rearrangement links TRBV7-9 to TRBJ2-1, with 7 bases that match TRBD2. The CDR3 has 15 amino acids. The germline V gene encodes CDR1 SEHNR and CDR2 FQNEAQ (reference sequence). The V segment lost 4 bases and the J segment 4 bases; nucleotides outside the gene matches: 7. For the CDR3, the DNA is TGTGCCAGCAGCTCGCCGGGACTACCTTACAATGAGCAGTTCTTC. Translation gives CASSSPGLPYNEQFF. Full variable domain (remainder filled in from reference TRBV7-9 and TRBJ2-1): DTGVSQNPRHKITKRGQNVTFRCDPISEHNRLYWYRQTLGQGPEFLTYFQNEAQLEKSRLLSDRFSAERPKGSFSTLEIQRTEQGDSAMYLCASSSPGLPYNEQFFGPGTRLTVL.

The rearrangement links TRBV21-1 to TRBJ2-3; the D call of TRBD1 is as the table states it, not checked on the DNA. TRBV21-1 is flagged as a pseudogene. The CDR3 runs 18 residues. The CDR3 nucleotides read TGTGCCAGCAGCAAATATTTCGGGGACAGTCCGTTGATAAGTACGCAGTATTTT. Its translation is CASSKYFGDSPLISTQYF.

The V gene is TRBV2, the J gene TRBJ2-3, with 7 bases matching TRBD2. The CDR3 extends over 16 amino acids. Losses at the gene ends were 5 bases for V and 0 bases for J; bases not matched to a gene: 8. Germline V gene sequence: CDR1 SNHLY, CDR2 FYNNEI. The CDR3: CASSRPSGASTDTQYF. The CDR3 DNA follows: TGTGCCAGCAGTCGACCAAGCGGGGCTAGCACAGATACGCAGTATTTT.

CDR3 DNA: TGCGCCAGCAGCCGACTTAATCCCTCCGGGAACACTGAAGCTTTCTTT. It codes for CASSRLNPSGNTEAFF. V gene TRBV4-1 combines with J gene TRBJ1-1; D is uncertain. The V gene lost 4 bases and the J gene lost 1 base, with 16 bases spanning the gap. Germline V CDR1 and CDR2: MGHRA, YSYEKL. The CDR3 has 16 amino acids.

The V gene is TRBV5-5, the J gene TRBJ2-2; 7 nucleotides align to TRBD1. Losses at the gene ends were 4 bases for V and 0 bases for J; bases not matched to a gene: 6. CDR1 and CDR2 (germline): SGHKS, YYEKEE (reference sequence). The CDR3 spans 16 residues. CDR3 region: CASSQGQSTNTGELFF. The CDR3 DNA is TGTGCCAGCAGCCAGGGACAGAGCACGAACACCGGGGAGCTGTTTTTT.

The J gene is TRBJ1-2, the V gene TRBV7-3; 8 bases align to TRBD1. Germline trimming cut 5 bases from V and 5 bases from J; bases unmatched to any gene: 10. This CDR3 comprises 15 residues. Germline CDR1 reads SGHTA; CDR2 reads FQGTGA. The CDR3 DNA sequence: TGTGCCAGCAGCCCCGGGACAGGCCAGGGATATGGCTACACCTTC. The encoded protein is CASSPGTGQGYGYTF.

The chain recombines TRBV11-2 with TRBJ2-7; a weak D match, TRBD2 (6 bases). This CDR3 comprises 15 residues. V was pared by 1 base and J by 2 bases, with 12 bases between. Germline V gene data show CDR1 as SGHAT and CDR2 as FQNNGV. CDR3 DNA sequence: TGTGCCAGCAGCTTAGGACCGGGGGATGCCTACGAGCAGTACTTC. It yields the protein CASSLGPGDAYEQYF.

The V call is TRBV11-3, the J call TRBJ2-1; no clear D gene. CDR1 is SGHNT, CDR2 YENEEA, per germline. This CDR3 contains 13 residues. V gave up 1 base and J gave up 9 bases, with 10 bases separating them. As DNA, the CDR3 is TGTGCCAGCAGCTTAGCGCGAACAACTGAGCAGTTCTTC. Its protein product is CASSLARTTEQFF.

V and J are TRBV19 and TRBJ1-2; no definite D call. Trimming stripped 3 bases from V and 8 bases from J, with 13 bases between. The germline V gene encodes CDR1 LNHDA and CDR2 SQIVND (reference sequence). The CDR3 runs to 13 residues. The CDR3 sequence is CASSMAGREGYTF. CDR3 DNA: TGTGCCAGTAGTATGGCGGGAAGGGAAGGCTACACCTTC. Full variable domain (remainder filled in from reference TRBV19 and TRBJ1-2): DGGITQSPKYLFRKEGQNVTLSCEQNLNHDAMYWYRQDPGQGLRLIYYSQIVNDFQKGDIAEGYSVSREKKESFPLTVTSAQKNPTAFYLCASSMAGREGYTFGSGTRLTVV.

The rearrangement uses TRBV9 and TRBJ1-1; D is ambiguous. This CDR3 is 15 amino acids long. Germline CDR1 is SGDLS and CDR2 is YYNGEE. Trimming left V 1 base short and J 2 bases short, with 12 bases between. DNA for the CDR3: TGTGCCAGCAGCGTAACGGCAGCTCCTAACACTGAAGCTTTCTTT. Translation: CASSVTAAPNTEAFF. Drawing the rest from reference TRBV9 and TRBJ1-1, the complete variable domain is DSGVTQTPKHLITATGQRVTLRCSPRSGDLSVYWYQQSLDQGLQFLIQYYNGEERAKGNILERFSAQQFPDLHSELNLSSLELGDSALYFCASSVTAAPNTEAFFGQGTRLTVV.

The chain is built from TRBV9 and TRBJ2-2, with 7 nucleotides matching TRBD2. CDR3 size: 15 residues. V shed 0 bases, J shed 6 bases, and the junction held 5 bases outside the gene matches. CDR1 is SGDLS and CDR2 is YYNGEE in the germline V gene. CDR3 residues: CASSVVGAGAGELFF. The CDR3 DNA follows: TGTGCCAGCAGCGTAGTAGGGGCGGGGGCCGGGGAGCTGTTTTTT.

The V and J genes are TRBV28 and TRBJ1-4; D is unclear. Germline V gene sequence: CDR1 MDHEN, CDR2 SYDVKM. Trimming shortened V by 2 bases and J by 2 bases, and 6 bases separated the two germline ends. This CDR3 has 14 amino acids. CDR3 nucleotide sequence: TGTGCCAGCAGTTTACCGGGGACTAATGAAAAACTGTTTTTT. This sequence encodes CASSLPGTNEKLFF.

The chain joins TRBV10-3 to TRBJ1-2, with 8 nucleotides matching TRBD1. Germline loops: CDR1 ENHRY, CDR2 SYGVKD. With V trimmed by 11 bases and J by 3 bases, 8 bases remained unmatched. CDR3 size: 13 residues. The CDR3 reads CAHAGGDYYGYTF. The CDR3 region has the DNA TGTGCCCACGCAGGGGGCGACTACTATGGCTACACCTTC.

The chain couples TRBV19 to TRBJ1-6; 8 bases are shared with TRBD1. With V trimmed by 4 bases and J by 10 bases, 6 bases remained unmatched. The CDR3 spans 14 residues. Looked up from germline, CDR1 is LNHDA and CDR2 is SQIVND (reference sequence). The CDR3, as DNA: TGTGCCAGTAGTACCGACAGGGGAAGATCACCCCTCCACTTT. This sequence encodes CASSTDRGRSPLHF.

CDR3 amino acids: CASSTFGTGGNTIYF. CDR3 DNA: TGTGCCAGTAGTACCTTCGGGACAGGAGGAAACACCATATATTTT. The chain employs TRBV19 and TRBJ1-3; 8 bases align to TRBD1. V dropped 4 bases and J dropped 4; count of bases not matched to a gene: 6. This CDR3 is 15 amino acids long. Germline CDR1 reads LNHDA; CDR2 reads SQIVND (reference sequence).

The chain uses TRBV7-8 and TRBJ1-2, with D possibly matching TRBD1 (5 bases). Germline CDR1 is SGHVS and CDR2 is FQNEAQ. This CDR3 has 14 residues. V lost 4 bases and J 4 bases, leaving 13 bases between the germline ends. CDR3 in amino acids: CASSWGGGIYGYTF. The DNA for the CDR3 is TGTGCCAGCAGCTGGGGTGGGGGGATCTATGGCTACACCTTC.